The next 32 T cell receptor beta chains were all read from a single sample in a study of CD4 T cells in relation to SARS-CoV-2 and coronaviruses (dated by TCRdb to about 2021). Libraries came from the immunoSEQ multiplex PCR assay. TCRdb re-hosts the immuneACCESS table, in-frame sequences only. Its copies lack some clones; in the studies checked, an unresolved V gene accounts for under half of them, and the cause for the rest is not known. Here the sample has approximately 60,000 clones; under 95% occur a single time. The ten largest clones capture approximately 0.4% of the sample. The specimen sequenced was naive CD4+ T cells from PBMCs. Per the publication, the cell subset or site label means: naive CD4+ T cells isolated by negative enrichment. The receptors come from an adult with COVID-19.

The V and J genes are TRBV6-5 and TRBJ1-5; D perhaps matches TRBD1 (5 bases). The CDR3 is made up of 15 amino acids. With 4 bases removed from V and 0 bases from J, the gap between germline ends came to 10 bases. Germline CDR1 is MNHEY and CDR2 is SVGAGI. The CDR3 loop is CASSLTAYSNQPQHF. CDR3 nucleotide sequence: TGTGCCAGCAGTTTGACAGCCTATAGCAATCAGCCCCAGCATTTT.

The chain uses TRBV27 and TRBJ2-7, with a possible D match to TRBD1 (5 bases). CDR3 length equals 19 residues. The V gene's germline CDR1 is MNHEY and CDR2 SMNVEV (reference sequence). The germline V and J ends were trimmed by 2 bases and 2 bases, with 25 bases remaining between them. CDR3 sequence (DNA): TGTGCCAGCAGTTTAGGATCTAGGGGATACAGGCCCCCGACCTACGAGCAGTACTTC. Amino acids: CASSLGSRGYRPPTYEQYF.

J is TRBJ1-4 and V is TRBV28; TRBD1 agrees at 8 bases. Losses at the gene ends were 6 bases for V and 5 bases for J; bases not matched to a gene: 5. The CDR3 covers 14 residues. Germline V lookup: CDR1 MDHEN, CDR2 SYDVKM. CDR3 loop: CASRYQGANEKLFF. DNA of the CDR3: TGTGCCAGCAGATATCAGGGGGCAAATGAAAAACTGTTTTTT.

V and J are TRBV4-1 and TRBJ2-7; D possibly corresponds to TRBD1 (6 bases). The CDR3 runs to 12 residues. Trimming took off 3 bases at V and 13 bases at J, with 16 bases between the two ends. Germline loops: CDR1 MGHRA, CDR2 YSYEKL. CDR3 nucleotide sequence: TGCGCCAGCAGCCAGTTGGGACAAAGTAGATACTTC. It specifies CASSQLGQSRYF.

This chain connects TRBV6-5 to TRBJ2-7, with TRBD2 as a possible D gene (5 bases). The CDR3 loop spans 13 amino acids. The V end lost 2 bases, the J end lost 0 bases, and 5 bases lay between the germline ends. Germline V lookup: CDR1 MNHEY, CDR2 SVGAGI. The DNA for the CDR3 is TGTGCCAGCAGTTACGGAGGCTCCTACGAGCAGTACTTC. Its translation is CASSYGGSYEQYF.

The rearrangement links TRBV9 to TRBJ2-3; D is unclear. Germline CDR1 SGDLS, CDR2 YYNGEE. Deletions cut 0 bases from V and 3 bases from J, with 8 bases between. CDR3 length: 14 residues. The CDR3 nucleotides read TGTGCCAGCAGCGTAGGGATCAGGACAGATACGCAGTATTTT. Translated: CASSVGIRTDTQYF.

The V call is TRBV9, the J call TRBJ2-7, with TRBD2 identical over 16 bases. V lost 2 bases and J lost 2; bases outside the gene matches: 1. From germline, CDR1 is SGDLS and CDR2 YYNGEE. This CDR3 spans 16 amino acids. The CDR3 sequence is CASSVGLAGGAYEQYF. CDR3 coding DNA: TGTGCCAGCAGCGTGGGACTAGCGGGAGGGGCCTACGAGCAGTACTTC.

This clone was counted a single time. The rearrangement links TRBV5-1 to TRBJ2-5, with 11 nucleotides matching TRBD2. CDR3 length: 16 residues. J was trimmed by 1 base and V by 3 bases; bases with no gene match: 5. The germline V gene encodes CDR1 SGHRS and CDR2 YFSETQ. The CDR3 sequence is CASSSGTSGGQETQYF. CDR3 bases: TGCGCCAGCAGCTCTGGGACTAGCGGAGGCCAAGAGACCCAGTACTTC.

The chain combines TRBV5-1 with TRBJ2-5, with D tentatively TRBD1 (5 bases). The CDR3 covers 14 residues. The V end lost 2 bases, the J end lost 2 bases, and 10 bases lay between the germline ends. Germline values: CDR1 SGHRS, CDR2 YFSETQ. The CDR3 DNA reads TGCGCCAGCAGCTTTGGACACCCACAAGAGACCCAGTACTTC. Amino acids: CASSFGHPQETQYF.

V gene TRBV12-5 combines with J gene TRBJ2-1, with TRBD1 as a possible D gene (6 bases). Germline V gene data show CDR1 as LGHNT and CDR2 as FRNRAP. This CDR3 is built from 13 residues. V lost 3 bases and J lost 10, with 13 bases in between. The DNA of the CDR3 is TGTGCTAGTGGTTTAAGTACAGGGTCCGAGCAGTTCTTC. Its protein is CASGLSTGSEQFF.

The rearrangement joins TRBV7-8 to TRBJ2-7; D might be TRBD1 or TRBD2, each matching 6 bases. The CDR3 has 15 amino acids. Germline V gives CDR1 SGHVS, CDR2 FQNEAQ. The germline V and J ends were trimmed by 6 bases and 6 bases, with 21 bases remaining between them. This CDR3 is CASRNEGGGPVEQYF. The CDR3 bases are TGTGCCAGCAGAAATGAGGGGGGAGGCCCCGTCGAGCAGTACTTC. The whole variable domain, filled in from reference TRBV7-8 and TRBJ2-7, reads GAGVSQSPRYKVAKRGQDVALRCDPISGHVSLFWYQQALGQGPEFLTYFQNEAQLDKSGLPSDRFFAERPEGSVSTLKIQRTQQEDSAVYLCASRNEGGGPVEQYFGPGTRLTVT.

The chain is built from TRBV28 and TRBJ1-1; D not certain. Trimming removed 5 bases at V and 5 bases at J, with 18 bases between. CDR1 and CDR2 (germline): MDHEN, SYDVKM. CDR3 length: 15 amino acids. This chain's CDR3 is CASSTHRQNPTEAFF. CDR3 DNA sequence: TGTGCCAGCAGTACACATCGTCAGAACCCAACTGAAGCTTTCTTT.

The chain has TRBV27 and TRBJ2-6; 8 nucleotides agree with TRBD2. CDR3 size: 18 residues. The germline CDR1 and CDR2 sequences are MNHEY and SMNVEV (reference sequence). The V segment lost 5 bases and the J segment 2 bases; nucleotides outside the gene matches: 11. As DNA, the CDR3 is TGTGCCAGCAGTCCCCGGGCGCGGGAGGCTGCTGGGGCCAACGTCCTGACTTTC. Its translation is CASSPRAREAAGANVLTF.

This clone was found once. V gene TRBV7-7 combines with J gene TRBJ2-3; D possibly uses TRBD1 or TRBD2 (5 bases each). CDR1 is SSHAT, CDR2 FNYEAQ, per germline (reference sequence). The CDR3 has 15 residues. Deletions cut 3 bases from V and 2 bases from J, with 12 bases between. CDR3 amino acids: CASSLGPTPTDTQYF. DNA of the CDR3: TGTGCCAGCAGCTTGGGACCGACCCCCACAGATACGCAGTATTTT.

The chain is built from TRBV5-4 and TRBJ2-6; a weak D match, TRBD1 (6 bases). The germline V gene encodes CDR1 SGHNT and CDR2 YYREEE (reference sequence). There are 16 residues in the CDR3. Trimming pared 2 bases from V and 0 bases from J, leaving 9 bases between. As DNA, the CDR3 is TGTGCCAGCAGCTTAGGGGGTAGCTCTGGGGCCAACGTCCTGACTTTC. Amino acids: CASSLGGSSGANVLTF.

This chain joins TRBV28 and TRBJ1-2; TRBD1 is a possible D gene (5 bases). Germline CDR1 MDHEN, CDR2 SYDVKM. Trimming cost V 5 bases and J 5 bases, with 9 bases left between them. This CDR3 has 12 residues. The CDR3 loop is CASSPQGYGYTF. CDR3 sequence (DNA): TGTGCCAGCAGTCCGCAGGGTTATGGCTACACCTTC.

The J gene is TRBJ2-7, the V gene TRBV19; TRBD2 matches 10 bases. V gave up 4 bases and J gave up 0 bases; unmatched junction bases: 6. This CDR3 is 16 amino acids long. Germline loops: CDR1 LNHDA, CDR2 SQIVND (reference sequence). The CDR3 nucleotides read TGTGCCAGTAGTACCTACGGACTAGCGGACTCCTACGAGCAGTACTTC. Translation gives CASSTYGLADSYEQYF. The entire variable domain, with the rest obtained from reference TRBV19 and TRBJ2-7, is as follows: DGGITQSPKYLFRKEGQNVTLSCEQNLNHDAMYWYRQDPGQGLRLIYYSQIVNDFQKGDIAEGYSVSREKKESFPLTVTSAQKNPTAFYLCASSTYGLADSYEQYFGPGTRLTVT.

The V gene is TRBV2, the J gene TRBJ1-2; 7 nucleotides align to TRBD1. The CDR3 is made up of 14 amino acids. J gave up 1 base and V 4 bases, and 3 bases lay outside the gene matches. Germline V gene sequence: CDR1 SNHLY, CDR2 FYNNEI. DNA for the CDR3: TGTGCCAGCAGTGGGGACAGCTTTAACTATGGCTACACCTTC. Translated, it gives CASSGDSFNYGYTF.

The gene calls are TRBV7-9 and TRBJ2-1; D possibly uses TRBD1 or TRBD2 (5 bases each). Between the trimmed V and J ends, which lost 5 bases and 8 bases, there was a span of 19 bases. The V gene's germline CDR1 is SEHNR and CDR2 FQNEAQ (reference sequence). CDR3 length equals 15 residues. CDR3 coding DNA: TGTGCCAGCAGCCTCAGACCCCCGAGGGGCGATGAGCAGTTCTTC. This sequence encodes CASSLRPPRGDEQFF.

The table lists this clone with a count of one. The rearrangement joins TRBV5-1 to TRBJ2-7; unclear D gene. The V gene lost 2 bases and the J gene lost 6 bases, with 24 bases spanning the gap. This CDR3 comprises 17 residues. The germline V gene encodes CDR1 SGHRS and CDR2 YFSETQ. In nucleotides, the CDR3 is TGCGCCAGCAGCTTCACTTCACCTCGGTCCTCCCCGCTCGAGCAGTACTTC. Translated: CASSFTSPRSSPLEQYF.

This chain links TRBV7-3 with TRBJ2-1, with TRBD2 matching 10 bases. The germline V gene has CDR1 SGHTA and CDR2 FQGTGA. The CDR3 has 17 residues. V shed 2 bases and J 12 bases; nucleotides not matched to a gene: 16. The CDR3 sequence: CASSLGRLAGPGKRQFF. The CDR3 DNA is TGTGCCAGCAGCTTAGGGCGACTAGCGGGCCCCGGTAAGAGGCAGTTCTTC.

This chain joins TRBV19 and TRBJ1-4; D not resolved. CDR3 length equals 15 residues. Trimming took off 3 bases at V and 8 bases at J, with 16 bases between the two ends. CDR1 is LNHDA, CDR2 SQIVND, per germline (reference sequence). The CDR3, as DNA: TGTGCCAGTAGTATTAGACGAGCTCAGGTAGAAAAACTGTTTTTT. This sequence encodes CASSIRRAQVEKLFF.

This chain uses TRBV6-5 with TRBJ1-2, with 8 bases that match TRBD1. This CDR3 has 14 residues. CDR1 MNHEY and CDR2 SVGAGI come from the germline V gene. With V trimmed by 4 bases and J by 3 bases, 4 bases remained unmatched. The CDR3 spells CASSWDRYYYGYTF. For the CDR3, the DNA is TGTGCCAGCAGTTGGGACAGGTACTACTATGGCTACACCTTC.

This chain connects TRBV7-9 to TRBJ1-2; no definite D call. The germline V gene encodes CDR1 SEHNR and CDR2 FQNEAQ (reference sequence). Deletions cut 0 bases from V and 7 bases from J, with 9 bases between. This CDR3 is built from 13 residues. CDR3 sequence (DNA): TGTGCCAGCAGCTTAGCTCCCGAGTCTGGCTACACCTTC. Amino acid sequence: CASSLAPESGYTF.

The gene calls are TRBV2 and TRBJ1-1; weak D call: TRBD1 (6 bases). The ends were cut back, 6 bases at V and 1 base at J, with 9 bases in the middle. The germline V gene has CDR1 SNHLY and CDR2 FYNNEI. This CDR3 is built from 13 residues. The CDR3 spells CASRPQGNTEAFF. For the CDR3, the DNA is TGTGCCAGCAGGCCACAGGGGAACACTGAAGCTTTCTTT.

This clone was observed once. The J gene is TRBJ2-3, the V gene TRBV27, with 9 bases that match TRBD1. Germline trimming cut 5 bases from V and 2 bases from J; bases unmatched to any gene: 5. CDR1 and CDR2 from the germline V gene are MNHEY and SMNVEV (reference sequence). This CDR3 is 15 amino acids long. CDR3 sequence reads: CASSPGTGYTDTQYF. The CDR3, as DNA: TGTGCCAGCAGTCCCGGGACAGGGTACACAGATACGCAGTATTTT.

The gene calls are TRBV11-3 and TRBJ2-1; 9 nucleotides match TRBD1. Germline trimming cut 1 base from V and 12 bases from J; bases unmatched to any gene: 10. CDR3 length equals 15 residues. Per germline, CDR1 SGHNT and CDR2 YENEEA. CDR3 DNA: TGTGCCAGCAGCTTAGGTGGGACAGGGTATGCGGGGCAGTTCTTC. Amino acid sequence: CASSLGGTGYAGQFF.

This rearrangement joins TRBV5-1 to TRBJ2-7, with TRBD1 as a possible D gene (6 bases). Trimming removed 0 bases from V and 6 bases from J, with 16 bases in between. This CDR3 contains 15 residues. Germline lookup yields CDR1 SGHRS and CDR2 YFSETQ. Here the CDR3 DNA reads TGCGCCAGCAGCTTGGATGGGACAAAGCGGCGCGAGCAGTACTTC. This sequence encodes CASSLDGTKRREQYF.

V is TRBV20-1 and J is TRBJ1-3, with unresolved D. Germline values: CDR1 DFQATT, CDR2 SNEGSKA (reference sequence). Trimming took 3 bases from V and 0 from J, leaving 9 bases between them. The CDR3 is 14 residues long. CDR3 residues: CSASRAVSGNTIYF. The CDR3, as DNA: TGCAGTGCTAGTAGGGCAGTCTCTGGAAACACCATATATTTT.

This clone turned up a few times. This sequence joins TRBV7-3 and TRBJ2-3; 8 bases are a match to TRBD2. CDR1 SGHTA and CDR2 FQGTGA come from the germline V gene. The CDR3 is made up of 15 amino acids. Losses at the gene ends were 4 bases for V and 5 bases for J; bases not matched to a gene: 8. The CDR3, as DNA: TGTGCCAGCAGCTCAACAGCGGGAGTTCTAGATACGCAGTATTTT. Translated: CASSSTAGVLDTQYF.

The chain links TRBV28 to TRBJ2-5, with D possibly being TRBD1 (6 bases). Trimming shortened V by 4 bases and J by 0 bases, and 12 bases separated the two germline ends. This CDR3 spans 15 amino acids. The germline CDR1 and CDR2 sequences are MDHEN and SYDVKM. CDR3 coding DNA: TGTGCCAGCAGTTCAATTACAGGGTACCAAGAGACCCAGTACTTC. This gives the protein CASSSITGYQETQYF.

The V gene is TRBV3-1 (or the pseudogene TRBV3-2), the J gene TRBJ2-2, with 11 positions matching TRBD2. V shed 4 bases, J shed 5 bases, and the junction held 15 bases outside the gene matches. Germline V CDR1 and CDR2: LGHDT, YNNKEL (reference sequence). The CDR3 length is 19 residues. This chain's CDR3 is CASSLTGFWASGRTGELFF. The DNA of the CDR3 is TGTGCCAGCAGCCTGACAGGGTTCTGGGCTAGCGGGAGGACCGGGGAGCTGTTTTTT.